Following are 17 T cell receptor beta chains from one sample sequenced in a study of T cell changes during pregnancy in multiple sclerosis. Sequencing was performed with immunoSEQ multiplex PCR; in TCRdb, only in-frame clones are kept and a portion is missing. The data show roughly 40,000 clones, with more than 85% seen just once and 7.8% held by the top ten. Sequenced material: CD8+ T cells from peripheral blood mononuclear cells, taken before pregnancy. These receptors originate from a female donor with multiple sclerosis, enrolled in a pregnancy study.

J is TRBJ1-1 and V is TRBV19; D remains ambiguous. The germline V and J ends were trimmed by 5 bases and 4 bases, with 14 bases remaining between them. The CDR3 consists of 14 residues. Germline values: CDR1 LNHDA, CDR2 SQIVND (reference sequence). CDR3 nucleotides: TGTGCCAGTAGTCCTCAGGCAGCCCCCACTGAAGCTTTCTTT. Its translation is CASSPQAAPTEAFF.

The CDR3 spells CASSPGLAGGADTQYF. The CDR3 nucleotides read TGTGCCAGCAGCCCAGGACTAGCGGGAGGAGCAGATACGCAGTATTTT. The rearrangement links TRBV27 to TRBJ2-3; TRBD2 agrees at 14 bases. V dropped 6 bases and J dropped 4; count of bases not matched to a gene: 6. The CDR3 covers 16 residues. Germline V CDR1 and CDR2: MNHEY, SMNVEV (reference sequence).

Only one count was recorded for this clone. The chain recombines TRBV14 with TRBJ2-1, with 11 bases that match TRBD2. From germline, CDR1 is SGHDN and CDR2 FVKESK. The CDR3 totals 14 residues. Trimming cost V 1 base and J 10 bases; bases outside gene matches: 3. CDR3: CASSQVSGREEQFF. CDR3 sequence (DNA): TGTGCCAGCAGCCAAGTTAGCGGGAGGGAGGAGCAGTTCTTC.

This sequence joins TRBV7-9 and TRBJ2-5; D remains unclear. There are 13 residues in the CDR3. Trimming removed 4 bases at V and 2 bases at J, with 8 bases between. CDR1 is SEHNR, CDR2 FQNEAQ, per germline (reference sequence). The CDR3 nucleotides read TGTGCCAGCAGCTCCACAGCTCAAGAGACCCAGTACTTC. Amino acids: CASSSTAQETQYF.

CDR3 nucleotides: TGTGCCAGCAGCTTTGGCGGGACTGTGAACGAGCAGTACTTC. Translated: CASSFGGTVNEQYF. The chain links TRBV5-8 to TRBJ2-7, with a weak D call TRBD2 (6 bases). The V end lost 2 bases, the J end lost 5 bases, and 14 bases lay between the germline ends. Germline CDR1 and CDR2: SGHTS and YDEGEE. This CDR3 is built from 14 residues.

This chain connects TRBV29-1 to TRBJ2-7; tentative D call: TRBD1 (5 bases). Trimming left V 6 bases short and J 2 bases short, with 11 bases between. Per germline, CDR1 SQVTM and CDR2 ANQGSEA. The CDR3 sequence is 12 residues long. DNA for the CDR3: TGCAGCGTGGAGTGGGGCGCCTACGAGCAGTACTTC. It is translated as CSVEWGAYEQYF.

The rearrangement links TRBV28 to TRBJ2-5; 11 nucleotides align to TRBD1. Looked up from germline, CDR1 is MDHEN and CDR2 is SYDVKM. The V segment lost 4 bases and the J segment 4 bases; nucleotides outside the gene matches: 2. The CDR3 contains 14 residues. CDR3 protein: CASSWTGGAETQYF. The CDR3 DNA is TGTGCCAGCAGTTGGACAGGGGGCGCAGAGACCCAGTACTTC.

This chain links TRBV29-1 with TRBJ2-5, with a possible D match to TRBD1 (5 bases). This CDR3 is built from 13 residues. Trimming cost V 1 base and J 1 base, with 7 bases left between them. Per the germline V gene, CDR1 is SQVTM and CDR2 is ANQGSEA. In DNA form, the CDR3 reads TGCAGCGTTGAAGTCGACAGCCAAGAGACCCAGTACTTC. This sequence encodes CSVEVDSQETQYF.

This clone came up once. This chain connects TRBV19 to TRBJ1-2, with D possibly TRBD1 on 5 matching bases. Trimming cost V 3 bases and J 0 bases, with 11 bases left between them. This CDR3 region has 15 residues. The germline V gene has CDR1 LNHDA and CDR2 SQIVND (reference sequence). The chain's CDR3 is CASSILQAANYGYTF. CDR3 coding DNA: TGTGCCAGTAGTATTTTACAGGCAGCTAACTATGGCTACACCTTC.

The count of this clone is one. The rearrangement joins TRBV6-1 to TRBJ2-7; maybe TRBD1 (5 bases). CDR3 length equals 14 residues. V was clipped by 3 bases and J by 5 bases, with 14 bases between them. CDR1 is MNHNS, CDR2 SASEGT, per germline. The CDR3 loop is CASSEGRERDEQYF. In DNA, the CDR3 is TGTGCCAGCAGTGAGGGCAGGGAACGGGACGAGCAGTACTTC.

The chain has TRBV14 and TRBJ2-6, with D unclear. Germline values: CDR1 SGHDN, CDR2 FVKESK. The CDR3 is 16 residues long. V lost 1 base, J lost 4 bases, and 11 bases lay in between. The CDR3 nucleotides read TGTGCCAGCAGCCAAGTCTACTATGCCGGGGCCAACGTCCTGACTTTC. It translates to CASSQVYYAGANVLTF.

In DNA, the CDR3 is TGTGCCAGTAGTCCCGCTAGCGGAGGCTCCTACAATGAGCAGTTCTTC. Amino acid sequence: CASSPASGGSYNEQFF. The J gene is TRBJ2-1, the V gene TRBV19; 7 bases map to TRBD2. The CDR3 has 16 residues. Unmatched junction bases numbered 7, after V lost 5 bases and J lost 0 bases. CDR1 is LNHDA, CDR2 SQIVND, per germline (reference sequence).

The chain is built from TRBV9 and TRBJ2-1; the D gene is possibly TRBD2 (5 bases). The CDR3 consists of 16 residues. Germline CDR1 is SGDLS and CDR2 is YYNGEE. V lost 4 bases, J lost 0 bases, and 14 bases lay in between. The chain's CDR3 is CASSPPSGASYNEQFF. The CDR3 region has the DNA TGTGCCAGCAGCCCCCCCAGCGGCGCCTCCTACAATGAGCAGTTCTTC.

V and J are TRBV28 and TRBJ1-5, with TRBD1 as a possible D gene (6 bases). Germline V gene sequence: CDR1 MDHEN, CDR2 SYDVKM. The CDR3 runs 15 residues. The germline V and J ends were trimmed by 6 bases and 7 bases, with 19 bases remaining between them. CDR3: CASREVGGQGQPQHF. DNA of the CDR3: TGTGCCAGCAGAGAGGTGGGGGGGCAGGGGCAGCCCCAGCATTTT.

This chain connects TRBV7-9 to TRBJ1-1; 10 bases are shared with TRBD1. V lost 5 bases to trimming and J lost 9 bases; unmatched junction nucleotides: 6. Per the germline V gene, CDR1 is SEHNR and CDR2 is FQNEAQ (reference sequence). This CDR3 is built from 13 residues. CDR3 residues: CASSTGQGVKAFF. The CDR3 DNA is TGTGCCAGCAGCACCGGACAGGGGGTAAAAGCTTTCTTT. Together with reference TRBV7-9 and TRBJ1-1, the CDR3 gives the full variable domain: DTGVSQNPRHKITKRGQNVTFRCDPISEHNRLYWYRQTLGQGPEFLTYFQNEAQLEKSRLLSDRFSAERPKGSFSTLEIQRTEQGDSAMYLCASSTGQGVKAFFGQGTRLTVV.

The chain links TRBV6-1 to TRBJ2-7; possibly TRBD1 for D (6 bases). Germline lookup yields CDR1 MNHNS and CDR2 SASEGT. The CDR3 spans 15 residues. V lost 1 base and J lost 6, with 16 bases in between. The CDR3 reads CASSEVLGQLLEQYF. For the CDR3, the DNA is TGTGCCAGCAGTGAAGTCTTAGGACAGTTGCTCGAGCAGTACTTC.

The chain recombines TRBV9 with TRBJ1-1, with TRBD1 as a possible D gene (5 bases). Trimming removed 0 bases from V and 3 bases from J, with 21 bases in between. Germline CDR1 is SGDLS and CDR2 is YYNGEE. The CDR3 is made up of 18 amino acids. CDR3 residues: CASSVEALAGEGDTEAFF. For the CDR3, the DNA is TGTGCCAGCAGCGTAGAGGCGCTAGCGGGGGAAGGAGACACTGAAGCTTTCTTT.